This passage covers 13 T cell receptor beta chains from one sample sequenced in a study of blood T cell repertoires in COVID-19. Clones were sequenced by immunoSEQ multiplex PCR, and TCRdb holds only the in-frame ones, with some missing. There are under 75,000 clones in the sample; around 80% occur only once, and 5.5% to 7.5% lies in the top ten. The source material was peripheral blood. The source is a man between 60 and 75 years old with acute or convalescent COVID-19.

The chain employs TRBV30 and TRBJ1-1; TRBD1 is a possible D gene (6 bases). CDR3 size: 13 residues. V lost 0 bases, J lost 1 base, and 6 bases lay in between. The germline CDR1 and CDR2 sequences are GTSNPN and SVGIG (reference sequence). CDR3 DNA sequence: TGTGCCTGGAGTGTAGGGGGGAACACTGAAGCTTTCTTT. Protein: CAWSVGGNTEAFF.

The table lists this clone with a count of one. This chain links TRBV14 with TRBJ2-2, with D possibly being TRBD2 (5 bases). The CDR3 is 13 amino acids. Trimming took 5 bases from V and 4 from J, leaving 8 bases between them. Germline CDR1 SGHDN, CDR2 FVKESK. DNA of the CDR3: TGTGCCAGCAGCGACGGACTCACCGGGGAGCTGTTTTTT. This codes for CASSDGLTGELFF.

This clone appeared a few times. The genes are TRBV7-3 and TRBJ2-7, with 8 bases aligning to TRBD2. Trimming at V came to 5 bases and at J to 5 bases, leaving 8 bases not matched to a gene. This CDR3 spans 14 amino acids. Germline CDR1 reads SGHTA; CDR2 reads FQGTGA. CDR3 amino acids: CASSPSGSGDEQYF. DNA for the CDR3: TGTGCCAGCAGCCCCTCCGGTAGCGGGGACGAGCAGTACTTC.

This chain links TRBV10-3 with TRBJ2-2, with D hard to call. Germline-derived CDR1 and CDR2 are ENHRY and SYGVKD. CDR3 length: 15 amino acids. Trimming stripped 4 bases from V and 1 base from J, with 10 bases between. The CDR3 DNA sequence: TGTGCCATCAGTGTGGGCAGGAAGAACACCGGGGAGCTGTTTTTT. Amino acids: CAISVGRKNTGELFF.

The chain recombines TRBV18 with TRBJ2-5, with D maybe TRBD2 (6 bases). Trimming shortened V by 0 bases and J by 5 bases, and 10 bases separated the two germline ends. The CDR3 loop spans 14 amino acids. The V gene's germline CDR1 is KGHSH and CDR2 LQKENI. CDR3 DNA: TGTGCCAGCTCACCACCGGAGGGGCTGGAGACCCAGTACTTC. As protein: CASSPPEGLETQYF.

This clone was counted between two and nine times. The CDR3 DNA reads TGTGCCAGCAGCTTGGACGTCGCGGGGCGCACAGATACGCAGTATTTT. Amino acids: CASSLDVAGRTDTQYF. V gene TRBV5-8 combines with J gene TRBJ2-3, with TRBD2 as a possible D gene (6 bases). The CDR3 spans 16 residues. Trimming stripped 0 bases from V and 1 base from J, with 12 bases between. In germline, CDR1 is SGHTS, CDR2 YDEGEE.

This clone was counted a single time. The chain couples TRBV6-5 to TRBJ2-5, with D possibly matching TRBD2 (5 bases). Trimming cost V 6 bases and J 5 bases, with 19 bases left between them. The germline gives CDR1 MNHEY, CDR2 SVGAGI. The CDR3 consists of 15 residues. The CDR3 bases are TGTGCCAGCAGAACAGCCGGGTCCCCGGGGGAGACCCAGTACTTC. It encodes CASRTAGSPGETQYF.

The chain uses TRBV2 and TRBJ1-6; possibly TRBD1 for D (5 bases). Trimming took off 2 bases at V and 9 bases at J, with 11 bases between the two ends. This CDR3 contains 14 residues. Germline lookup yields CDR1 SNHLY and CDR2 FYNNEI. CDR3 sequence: CASSEQGNGSPLHF. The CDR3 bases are TGTGCCAGCAGTGAACAGGGTAACGGTTCACCCCTCCACTTT. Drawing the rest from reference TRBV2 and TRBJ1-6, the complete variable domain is EPEVTQTPSHQVTQMGQEVILRCVPISNHLYFYWYRQILGQKVEFLVSFYNNEISEKSEIFDDQFSVERPDGSNFTLKIRSTKLEDSAMYFCASSEQGNGSPLHFGNGTRLTVT.

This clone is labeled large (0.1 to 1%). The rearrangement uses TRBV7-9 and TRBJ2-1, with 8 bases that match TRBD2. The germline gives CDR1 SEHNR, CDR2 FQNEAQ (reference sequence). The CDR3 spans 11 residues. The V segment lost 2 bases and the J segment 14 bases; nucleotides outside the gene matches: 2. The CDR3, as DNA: TGTGCCAGCAGCTTAACTAGCGGCAAGTTCTTC. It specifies CASSLTSGKFF.

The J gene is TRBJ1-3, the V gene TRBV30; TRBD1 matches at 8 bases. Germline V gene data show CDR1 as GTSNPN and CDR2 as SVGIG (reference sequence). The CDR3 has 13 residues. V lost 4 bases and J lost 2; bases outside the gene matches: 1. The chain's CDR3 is CAWKQGAGNTIYF. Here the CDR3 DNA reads TGTGCCTGGAAACAGGGGGCTGGAAACACCATATATTTT.

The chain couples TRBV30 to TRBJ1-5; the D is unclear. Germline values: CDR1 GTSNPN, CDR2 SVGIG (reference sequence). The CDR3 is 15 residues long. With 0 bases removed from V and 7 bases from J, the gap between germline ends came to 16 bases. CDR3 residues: CAWSVKMQVRQPQHF. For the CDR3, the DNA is TGTGCCTGGAGTGTAAAAATGCAGGTTAGACAGCCCCAGCATTTT. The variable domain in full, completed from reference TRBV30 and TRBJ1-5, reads SQTIHQWPATLVQPVGSPLSLECTVEGTSNPNLYWYRQAAGRGLQLLFYSVGIGQISSEVPQNLSASRPQDRQFILSSKKLLLSDSGFYLCAWSVKMQVRQPQHFGDGTRLSIL.

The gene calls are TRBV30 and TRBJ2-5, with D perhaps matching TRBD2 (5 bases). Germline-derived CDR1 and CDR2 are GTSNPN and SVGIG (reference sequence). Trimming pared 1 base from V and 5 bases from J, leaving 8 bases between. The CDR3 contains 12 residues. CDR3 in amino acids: CAWSGPGETQYF. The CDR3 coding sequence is TGTGCCTGGAGTGGTCCGGGGGAGACCCAGTACTTC.

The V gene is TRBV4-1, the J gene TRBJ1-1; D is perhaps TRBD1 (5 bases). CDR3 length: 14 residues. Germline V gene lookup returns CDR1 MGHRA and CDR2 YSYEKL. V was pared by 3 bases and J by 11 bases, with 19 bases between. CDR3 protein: CASSQAQGLRTAFF. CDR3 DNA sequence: TGCGCCAGCAGCCAGGCTCAGGGCCTTAGGACGGCTTTCTTT.